Presented here are 27 T cell receptor beta chains from one specimen sequenced in a study of blood T cell repertoires in COVID-19. The assay was immunoSEQ multiplex PCR, and TCRdb's table has in-frame clones only and misses some. The sample shows more than 350,000 clones, around 90% of them seen only once. The material sequenced was peripheral blood. Source of these receptors: a woman aged 25 to 45 with COVID-19, enrolled during active disease.

This clone was detected only a few times. The chain joins TRBV15 to TRBJ1-4; a weak D match, TRBD1 (6 bases). This CDR3 spans 18 amino acids. V was cut by 0 bases and J by 1 base, with 15 bases left in between. Germline V gene sequence: CDR1 LNHNV, CDR2 YYDKDF (reference sequence). CDR3 in DNA: TGTGCCACCAGCAGAGATCTCTGGGGGCGCGGAACTAATGAAAAACTGTTTTTT. Translation: CATSRDLWGRGTNEKLFF.

The chain joins TRBV6-2 or TRBV6-3 to TRBJ2-5; 7 bases align to TRBD2. V was clipped by 6 bases and J by 5 bases; unmatched bases: 9. Germline values: CDR1 MNHEY, CDR2 SVGEGT. The CDR3 is 14 residues long. CDR3 loop: CASSSTGLGETQYF. DNA of the CDR3: TGTGCCAGCAGCTCTACCGGACTAGGGGAGACCCAGTACTTC.

This sequence joins TRBV3-1 (or the pseudogene TRBV3-2) and TRBJ2-2; D is uncertain. Looked up from germline, CDR1 is LGHDT and CDR2 is YNNKEL (reference sequence). Trimming took off 4 bases at V and 7 bases at J, with 7 bases between the two ends. This CDR3 comprises 12 residues. The CDR3 sequence is CASSRPSGELFF. The CDR3 DNA follows: TGTGCCAGCAGCCGTCCTAGCGGGGAGCTGTTTTTT.

The rearrangement joins TRBV15 to TRBJ2-3, with TRBD2 matching 7 bases. This CDR3 region has 14 residues. Trimming at V came to 8 bases and at J to 5 bases, leaving 10 bases not matched to a gene. The germline V gene has CDR1 LNHNV and CDR2 YYDKDF (reference sequence). For the CDR3, the DNA is TGTGCCACCGCCACCGGGAGGTTAAGAGATACGCAGTATTTT. Translating gives CATATGRLRDTQYF.

The genes are TRBV5-1 and TRBJ1-2, with a weak D call TRBD1 (5 bases). This CDR3 spans 15 amino acids. The V end lost 3 bases, the J end lost 0 bases, and 12 bases lay between the germline ends. The germline CDR1 and CDR2 sequences are SGHRS and YFSETQ. The CDR3 here is CASSSPGRANYGYTF. The CDR3 region has the DNA TGCGCCAGCAGCTCCCCGGGCAGGGCTAACTATGGCTACACCTTC.

This clone was seen only a few times. The rearrangement joins TRBV7-2 to TRBJ2-7, with D uncertain. Germline V gene sequence: CDR1 SGHTA, CDR2 FQGNSA. The CDR3 is 14 residues long. The V and J ends lost 1 base and 5 bases respectively, with 12 bases between them. CDR3 nucleotides: TGTGCCAGCAGCTTAGGCCAGCGTCCTAACGAGCAGTACGTC. Translated, it gives CASSLGQRPNEQYV.

The chain recombines TRBV28 with TRBJ2-3, with D hard to call. Between the trimmed V and J ends, which lost 6 bases and 0 bases, there was a span of 13 bases. Germline V gene sequence: CDR1 MDHEN, CDR2 SYDVKM. CDR3 size: 15 residues. CDR3 in amino acids: CASSYRITSTDTQYF. In DNA form, the CDR3 reads TGTGCCAGCAGCTACCGAATTACCAGCACAGATACGCAGTATTTT.

This clone was detected a few times. The rearrangement uses TRBV12-3 or TRBV12-4 and TRBJ1-1; D gene ambiguous. V was clipped by 6 bases and J by 7 bases, with 15 bases between them. The CDR3 consists of 13 residues. CDR3 nucleotides: TGTGCCAGCAGGAGACGGTTGACTGGTGAAGCTTTCTTT. Its translation is CASRRRLTGEAFF.

The chain couples TRBV18 to TRBJ2-1, with 7 positions matching TRBD2. V lost 1 base, J lost 9 bases, and 3 bases stayed unmatched. CDR1 and CDR2 from the germline V gene are KGHSH and LQKENI. CDR3 size: 13 residues. The CDR3 region has the DNA TGTGCCAGCTCACCACTGACTAGCATTGAGCAGTTCTTC. Protein sequence: CASSPLTSIEQFF.

The J gene is TRBJ2-5, the V gene TRBV5-1; the D gene is possibly TRBD1 (7 bases). The CDR3 totals 20 residues. V lost 3 bases and J lost 5, with 32 bases in between. CDR1 and CDR2 from the germline V gene are SGHRS and YFSETQ. The CDR3 region is CASSSTSPGTYIADRETQYF. CDR3 nucleotide sequence: TGCGCCAGCAGCTCGACATCCCCCGGGACATACATAGCGGACAGGGAGACCCAGTACTTC.

This sequence joins TRBV19 and TRBJ2-1, with 8 positions matching TRBD2. The V segment lost 9 bases and the J segment 4 bases; nucleotides outside the gene matches: 11. Germline V CDR1 and CDR2: LNHDA, SQIVND (reference sequence). The CDR3 extends over 15 amino acids. The CDR3 DNA reads TGTGCCAGCAATCCCCTTCCGGGGGGGTACAATGAGCAGTTCTTC. Its translation is CASNPLPGGYNEQFF.

The chain recombines TRBV15 with TRBJ2-3; 10 bases are shared with TRBD2. Looked up from germline, CDR1 is LNHNV and CDR2 is YYDKDF (reference sequence). The CDR3 spans 15 residues. The V segment lost 5 bases and the J segment 4 bases; nucleotides outside the gene matches: 6. In DNA form, the CDR3 reads TGTGCCACCAGCGCAGCGGGGGGGTTCGCAGATACGCAGTATTTT. As protein: CATSAAGGFADTQYF.

This clone came up a few times. V and J are TRBV19 and TRBJ2-2; D call uncertain. Germline lookup yields CDR1 LNHDA and CDR2 SQIVND (reference sequence). The CDR3 covers 13 residues. V was clipped by 6 bases and J by 3 bases, with 8 bases between them. The CDR3 sequence is CASSITDTGELFF. The CDR3 coding sequence is TGTGCCAGTAGCATAACGGACACCGGGGAGCTGTTTTTT.

V gene TRBV28 combines with J gene TRBJ2-1; 7 nucleotides match TRBD1. V gave up 4 bases and J gave up 9 bases; unmatched junction bases: 6. Germline V gene data show CDR1 as MDHEN and CDR2 as SYDVKM. There are 13 residues in the CDR3. CDR3 residues: CASSSRQGAEQFF. DNA of the CDR3: TGTGCCAGCAGTTCTCGACAGGGAGCTGAGCAGTTCTTC.

Of note for this clone: An end of the junction does not agree with germline; a read error may underlie this. This chain connects TRBV18 to TRBJ2-1, with 13 bases lining up with TRBD2. The CDR3 spans 15 residues. CDR1 KGHSH and CDR2 LQKENI come from the germline V gene. The chain's CDR3 is CASSPLAGGDNEQFF. As DNA, the CDR3 is TGTGCCAGCTCGCCACTAGCGGGAGGGGACAATGAGCAGTTCTTC.

V and J are TRBV11-3 and TRBJ2-7, with no clear D. The ends were cut back, 0 bases at V and 3 bases at J, with 12 bases in the middle. Germline CDR1 is SGHNT and CDR2 is YENEEA. The CDR3 consists of 15 residues. Here the CDR3 reads CASSLDSNAIYEQYV. The CDR3 nucleotides read TGTGCCAGCAGCTTAGATAGCAATGCCATCTACGAGCAGTACGTC.

This clone was seen a few times. The CDR3 reads CASSLWFTHREAKNIQYF. Written as DNA, the CDR3 is TGTGCCAGCAGCTTATGGTTTACCCACAGGGAGGCCAAAAACATTCAGTACTTC. This chain connects TRBV7-2 to TRBJ2-4, with a weak D call TRBD1 (6 bases). CDR1 and CDR2 from the germline V gene are SGHTA and FQGNSA. The CDR3 sequence is 18 residues long. Trimming took off 2 bases at V and 1 base at J, with 18 bases between the two ends.

Comments on this clone: A junction boundary mismatches the germline segment, possibly from a read error. The genes are TRBV7-7 and TRBJ2-5, with TRBD2 matching 14 bases. There are 18 residues in the CDR3. Germline V gives CDR1 SSHAT, CDR2 FNYEAQ (reference sequence). The CDR3 region is CASSLALTSGGARETQYF. The CDR3 nucleotides read TGTGCTAGCAGCTTAGCTCTGACTAGCGGGGGGGCCCGAGAGACCCAGTACTTC.

The genes are TRBV4-3 and TRBJ1-1; 9 nucleotides line up with TRBD1. Germline CDR1 reads LGHNA; CDR2 reads YSLEER. The CDR3 is made up of 15 amino acids. The ends lost 5 bases at V and 4 bases at J; junction bases unmatched: 8. This CDR3 is CASSEVGDRATEAFF. CDR3 coding DNA: TGCGCCAGCAGCGAAGTAGGGGACAGGGCCACTGAAGCTTTCTTT.

This sequence joins TRBV5-1 and TRBJ2-1, with a possible D match to TRBD2 (6 bases). Germline CDR1 SGHRS, CDR2 YFSETQ. The CDR3 spans 15 residues. With 0 bases removed from V and 6 bases from J, the gap between germline ends came to 13 bases. Here the CDR3 DNA reads TGCGCCAGCAGCTTGGGACTAGTCGGGGGCAATGAGCAGTTCTTC. Residues: CASSLGLVGGNEQFF.

The J gene is TRBJ2-1, the V gene TRBV3-1 (or the pseudogene TRBV3-2); D perhaps matches TRBD2 (6 bases). The germline CDR1 and CDR2 sequences are LGHDT and YNNKEL (reference sequence). Trimming pared 2 bases from V and 12 bases from J, leaving 17 bases between. CDR3 length: 14 residues. As DNA, the CDR3 is TGTGCCAGCAGCCAACCAGCGGGCCTGCGCGGGCAGTTCTTC. Translating gives CASSQPAGLRGQFF.

This clone was found once. The CDR3 nucleotides are TGTGCCAGTCTGGGGGGTCTGGGTGGCTACACCTTC. Protein product: CASLGGLGGYTF. The chain combines TRBV2 with TRBJ1-2, with a tentative D call TRBD1 (5 bases). V was pared by 9 bases and J by 7 bases, with 15 bases between. CDR3 length: 12 amino acids. The V gene's germline CDR1 is SNHLY and CDR2 FYNNEI.

The V and J genes are TRBV5-5 and TRBJ2-3; 9 nucleotides match TRBD2. J was trimmed by 5 bases and V by 4 bases; bases with no gene match: 11. The CDR3 is made up of 16 amino acids. The germline V gene encodes CDR1 SGHKS and CDR2 YYEKEE (reference sequence). CDR3 nucleotides: TGTGCCAGCAGCGAGTTGACTAGCGGCGGGGGAGATACGCAGTATTTT. Translation gives CASSELTSGGGDTQYF.

The chain uses TRBV19 and TRBJ1-2, with TRBD1 matching over 8 bases. The CDR3 is made up of 16 amino acids. Unmatched junction bases numbered 8, after V lost 3 bases and J lost 2 bases. CDR1 is LNHDA and CDR2 is SQIVND in the germline V gene (reference sequence). The CDR3 sequence: CASSMPTTGGNYGYTF. The CDR3 DNA sequence: TGTGCCAGTAGTATGCCGACCACAGGGGGAAACTATGGCTACACCTTC.

The chain employs TRBV18 and TRBJ2-7; no clear D gene. The germline CDR1 and CDR2 sequences are KGHSH and LQKENI. V was shortened by 3 bases and J by 4 bases, with 13 bases between the two germline ends. The CDR3 is 14 residues long. The CDR3 DNA sequence: TGTGCCAGCTCACCCCCGGGTCGCCATTACGAGCAGTACGTC. Translating gives CASSPPGRHYEQYV.

This clone was detected only once. CDR3 protein: CASSQQGTGELFF. The CDR3 DNA reads as TGTGCCAGCAGCCAACAGGGCACCGGGGAGCTGTTTTTT. The rearrangement links TRBV3-1 (or the pseudogene TRBV3-2) to TRBJ2-2; D is possibly TRBD1 (5 bases). The germline CDR1 and CDR2 sequences are LGHDT and YNNKEL (reference sequence). Trimming shortened V by 2 bases and J by 4 bases, and 5 bases separated the two germline ends. The CDR3 spans 13 residues.

The chain couples TRBV5-1 to TRBJ2-3, with no clear D. Germline-derived CDR1 and CDR2 are SGHRS and YFSETQ. V was shortened by 0 bases and J by 2 bases, with 4 bases between the two germline ends. This CDR3 is 13 amino acids long. The CDR3, as DNA: TGCGCCAGCAGCTTGGGAGCCACAGATACGCAGTATTTT. Translated: CASSLGATDTQYF. Full variable domain (missing parts from reference TRBV5-1 and TRBJ2-3): KAGVTQTPRYLIKTRGQQVTLSCSPISGHRSVSWYQQTPGQGLQFLFEYFSETQRNKGNFPGRFSGRQFSNSRSEMNVSTLELGDSALYLCASSLGATDTQYFGPGTRLTVL.